Presented here are 10 T cell receptor beta chains from one specimen sequenced in a study of shared clonotypes between healthy human individuals. Assay used: immunoSEQ multiplex PCR; TCRdb lists only in-frame clones, some missing. Among some 2.3 million clones listed, 90% to 95% were seen once. Sequenced: naive CD4+ T cells from PBMCs. As to subset: CD45RA+ positively selected. The receptors derive from a man between 18 and 29 years old in good health. Some clones in this sample may be carry-over from other donors' samples.

The V and J genes are TRBV7-3 and TRBJ2-3; weak D call: TRBD2 (6 bases). Trimming removed 11 bases from V and 0 bases from J, with 15 bases in between. There are 14 residues in the CDR3. Looked up from germline, CDR1 is SGHTA and CDR2 is FQGTGA. CDR3 DNA: TGTGCCTCCGCCCCGAGCGGGAGCACAGATACGCAGTATTTT. Its protein product is CASAPSGSTDTQYF. The complete variable domain, with remaining parts taken from reference TRBV7-3 and TRBJ2-3, reads GAGVSQTPSNKVTEKGKYVELRCDPISGHTALYWYRQSLGQGPEFLIYFQGTGAADDSGLPNDRFFAVRPEGSVSTLKIQRTERGDSAVYLCASAPSGSTDTQYFGPGTRLTVL.

This clone was recorded a few times. This CDR3 is also generated by other DNA sequences in the sample. The chain uses TRBV28 and TRBJ1-5, with D possibly matching TRBD1 (6 bases). CDR3 size: 13 residues. Germline V gene data show CDR1 as MDHEN and CDR2 as SYDVKM. V shed 6 bases and J shed 6 bases, with 12 bases lying between them. CDR3 in amino acids: CASRGGLGQPQHF. The CDR3 DNA is TGTGCCAGCAGGGGGGGGCTCGGTCAGCCCCAGCATTTT.

Notes on this clone: Different DNA sequences within this sample yield the same CDR3. The V gene is TRBV2, the J gene TRBJ2-1; D is ambiguous. The germline V gene encodes CDR1 SNHLY and CDR2 FYNNEI. This CDR3 spans 11 amino acids. V gave up 4 bases and J gave up 7 bases, with 5 bases separating them. Here the CDR3 DNA reads TGTGCCAGCAGTGCTAGGAATGAGCAGTTCTTC. As protein: CASSARNEQFF.

The chain has TRBV7-9 and TRBJ2-1; D gene uncertain. The CDR3 has 13 residues. Trimming shortened V by 4 bases and J by 8 bases, and 12 bases separated the two germline ends. Germline CDR1 reads SEHNR; CDR2 reads FQNEAQ (reference sequence). CDR3 sequence reads: CASSSLGWDEQFF. The CDR3, as DNA: TGTGCCAGCAGCTCATTAGGGTGGGATGAGCAGTTCTTC.

Here the CDR3 reads CASSLWLAGTYEQYF. The CDR3 bases are TGTGCCAGCAGTTTATGGCTAGCGGGAACCTACGAGCAGTACTTC. The rearrangement uses TRBV28 and TRBJ2-7; TRBD2 matches at 9 bases. The germline CDR1 and CDR2 sequences are MDHEN and SYDVKM. There are 15 residues in the CDR3. V trimming: 0 bases; J trimming: 2 bases; junction bases outside the gene matches: 2. Using reference TRBV28 and TRBJ2-7 for the parts outside the CDR3, the full variable domain is DVKVTQSSRYLVKRTGEKVFLECVQDMDHENMFWYRQDPGLGLRLIYFSYDVKMKEKGDIPEGYSVSREKKERFSLILESASTNQTSMYLCASSLWLAGTYEQYFGPGTRLTVT.

The rearrangement joins TRBV7-9 to TRBJ1-1, with a possible D match to TRBD1 (6 bases). V lost 3 bases to trimming and J lost 5 bases, with 22 bases between them. Germline values: CDR1 SEHNR, CDR2 FQNEAQ (reference sequence). This CDR3 spans 17 amino acids. The CDR3 loop reads CASSFLSGDPGSTEAFF. CDR3 DNA: TGTGCCAGCAGCTTTCTCTCAGGGGACCCCGGGTCTACTGAAGCTTTCTTT.

The chain carries TRBV27 and TRBJ2-1, with TRBD2 identical over 14 bases. The germline V gene has CDR1 MNHEY and CDR2 SMNVEV (reference sequence). This CDR3 comprises 15 residues. V dropped 5 bases and J dropped 6; count of bases not matched to a gene: 3. This chain's CDR3 is CASSPGLAGGNEQFF. CDR3 DNA sequence: TGTGCCAGCAGTCCCGGACTAGCGGGAGGCAATGAGCAGTTCTTC.

The rearrangement uses TRBV10-3 and TRBJ1-2, with no clear D. Germline V lookup: CDR1 ENHRY, CDR2 SYGVKD. V lost 2 bases and J lost 6, with 16 bases in between. This CDR3 is built from 15 residues. This CDR3 is CAISEGNRLDDGYTF. The DNA of the CDR3 is TGTGCCATCAGTGAGGGTAACCGACTGGATGATGGCTACACCTTC.

The J gene is TRBJ2-7, the V gene TRBV6-5; 12 nucleotides line up with TRBD2. This CDR3 is built from 14 residues. Germline CDR1 is MNHEY and CDR2 is SVGAGI. J lost 5 bases, V lost 4 bases, and 3 bases had no gene match. The CDR3 bases are TGTGCCAGCAGTTCTAGCGGGAGGGCCCACGAGCAGTACTTC. This translates into CASSSSGRAHEQYF.

The V call is TRBV4-1, the J call TRBJ1-1, with D maybe TRBD1 (5 bases). Per germline, CDR1 MGHRA and CDR2 YSYEKL. CDR3 size: 16 residues. Deletions cut 1 base from V and 4 bases from J, with 16 bases between. Written as DNA, the CDR3 is TGCGCCAGCAGCCAAGCTCGGGGGGGGAACCCCACTGAAGCTTTCTTT. Translation gives CASSQARGGNPTEAFF.